The 14 T cell receptor beta chains reported below all come from one sample, sequenced in a study of metastatic and nonmetastatic thyroid tumors. TCRdb re-called the PCR reads via MiXCR. Seen here are a few thousand clones, 25% to 30% observed once, and the top ten hold more than 9.5%. Until they underwent thyroid surgery, no patient had received any treatment. What was sequenced was adjacent normal tissue. These receptors originate from a female donor with papillary thyroid cancer or a benign thyroid nodule (not recorded which). Some clones in this sample may be carry-over from other donors' samples.

This clone is medium-sized (0.01 to 0.1%). This chain uses TRBV14 with TRBJ2-1; 14 nucleotides align to TRBD2. CDR1 SGHDN and CDR2 FVKESK come from the germline V gene. The CDR3 length is 15 residues. J gave up 8 bases and V 5 bases, and 5 bases lay outside the gene matches. The DNA of the CDR3 is TGTGCCAGCAGCTTTCGACTAGCGGGAGGGGATGAGCAGTTCTTC. Its translation is CASSFRLAGGDEQFF. Using reference TRBV14 and TRBJ2-1 for the parts outside the CDR3, the full variable domain is EAGVTQFPSHSVIEKGQTVTLRCDPISGHDNLYWYRRVMGKEIKFLLHFVKESKQDESGMPNNRFLAERTGGTYSTLKVQPAELEDSGVYFCASSFRLAGGDEQFFGPGTRLTVL.

CDR3 amino acids: CASSPGTFQEQYF. CDR3 nucleotide sequence: TGTGCCAGCAGCCCCGGGACATTCCAAGAGCAGTACTTC. This rearrangement joins TRBV7-2 to TRBJ2-7; TRBD1 is a possible D gene (6 bases). Trimming took off 5 bases at V and 7 bases at J, with 15 bases between the two ends. Germline-derived CDR1 and CDR2 are SGHTA and FQGNSA. The CDR3 loop spans 13 amino acids.

This clone came up many times. The same CDR3 also results from other DNA sequences found in this sample. The chain combines TRBV19 with TRBJ2-4, with a tentative D call TRBD1 (5 bases). This CDR3 comprises 17 residues. Germline V gives CDR1 LNHDA, CDR2 SQIVND (reference sequence). V dropped 6 bases and J dropped 0 bases, with 18 bases sitting between them. CDR3 sequence (DNA): TGTGCCAGTAGCACCGATGACAGAGCTATAGCCAAAAACATTCAGTACTTC. Its protein is CASSTDDRAIAKNIQYF.

About this clone itself: This may arise from a read error, as a much more abundant clone is one base away. The V gene is TRBV30, the J gene TRBJ1-6, with TRBD1 as a possible D gene (5 bases). This CDR3 region has 16 residues. From germline, CDR1 is GTSNPN and CDR2 SVGIG (reference sequence). The CDR3 reads CARSVPGTVTHSPLHF. CDR3 nucleotides: TGTGCCCGGAGTGTCCCAGGGACCGTGACTCATTCACCCCTCCACTTT.

This clone was observed a few times. The chain has TRBV20-1 and TRBJ1-1; TRBD1 aligns across 7 bases. The CDR3 runs 13 residues. In germline, CDR1 is DFQATT, CDR2 SNEGSKA (reference sequence). V was pared by 6 bases and J by 2 bases, with 6 bases of the junction left unmatched. CDR3 coding DNA: TGCAGTGCCCAACAGGGGTCCAACACTGAAGCTTTCTTT. It encodes CSAQQGSNTEAFF.

This clone is judged large. This rearrangement joins TRBV6-2 or TRBV6-3 to TRBJ2-7; D is unresolved. The CDR3 length is 13 residues. V was trimmed by 6 bases and J by 0 bases, leaving 9 bases between them. Germline CDR1 MNHEY, CDR2 SVGEGT. CDR3 loop: CASRPGSSYEQYF. The CDR3, as DNA: TGTGCCAGCAGGCCGGGTTCCTCCTACGAGCAGTACTTC.

This clone was recorded many times. The genes are TRBV5-4 and TRBJ2-1; TRBD2 aligns across 14 bases. The CDR3 contains 16 residues. The J segment lost 7 bases and the V segment lost 2 bases, leaving 5 bases of the junction unmatched. Germline-derived CDR1 and CDR2 are SGHNT and YYREEE (reference sequence). CDR3 residues: CASSFSTSGRANEQFF. For the CDR3, the DNA is TGTGCCAGCAGCTTTTCGACTAGCGGGAGGGCTAATGAGCAGTTCTTC.

Worth noting for this clone: Germline is not matched at one junction end, which may reflect a read error. V gene TRBV2 combines with J gene TRBJ2-7; a weak D match, TRBD1 (6 bases). Germline loops: CDR1 SNHLY, CDR2 FYNNEI. This CDR3 has 13 amino acids. The CDR3 region is CASRVQGSYQQYF. The CDR3 region has the DNA TGTGCCAGCAGGGTACAGGGCTCCTACCAGCAGTACTTC.

The rearrangement uses TRBV11-2 and TRBJ2-7; 8 nucleotides agree with TRBD2. The CDR3 contains 17 residues. With V trimmed by 5 bases and J by 0 bases, 12 bases remained unmatched. Germline assignment: CDR1 SGHAT and CDR2 FQNNGV. The CDR3 DNA follows: TGTGCCAGCAGCCGCTCCGGGGGGGGAGGGCCCTCCTACGAGCAGTACTTC. Its protein is CASSRSGGGGPSYEQYF.

This clone is termed medium-sized (0.01 to 0.1%). The chain links TRBV28 to TRBJ1-2; a weak D match, TRBD1 (6 bases). CDR1 is MDHEN, CDR2 SYDVKM, per germline. CDR3 size: 16 residues. V lost 5 bases to trimming and J lost 4 bases, with 20 bases between them. DNA of the CDR3: TGTGCCAGCAGTCCGTCGCGGTGGGGGCTTTCCTATGGCTACACCTTC. Protein product: CASSPSRWGLSYGYTF.

By sample fraction, this clone is medium-sized. The chain employs TRBV19 and TRBJ2-7; 9 bases map to TRBD2. The CDR3 consists of 14 residues. V shed 5 bases, J shed 4 bases, and the junction held 6 bases outside the gene matches. Germline V lookup: CDR1 LNHDA, CDR2 SQIVND (reference sequence). CDR3: CASSEAGGIYEQYF. CDR3 nucleotide sequence: TGTGCCAGTAGTGAAGCGGGAGGTATATACGAGCAGTACTTC. The whole variable domain, filled in from reference TRBV19 and TRBJ2-7, reads DGGITQSPKYLFRKEGQNVTLSCEQNLNHDAMYWYRQDPGQGLRLIYYSQIVNDFQKGDIAEGYSVSREKKESFPLTVTSAQKNPTAFYLCASSEAGGIYEQYFGPGTRLTVT.

This clone has a count of ten or more. This clone may be a read error of a much larger clone one base away. This chain connects TRBV7-2 to TRBJ1-5, with D hard to call. V shed 4 bases and J shed 4 bases, with 11 bases lying between them. The germline CDR1 and CDR2 sequences are SGHTA and FQGNSA. The CDR3 contains 14 residues. The CDR3 DNA reads TGTGCCAGCAGCTCCTTTGAGATTAATCAGCCCCAGCATTTT. Its translation: CASSSFEINQPQHF.

This clone was found a few times. V usage is TRBV10-1 and J usage is TRBJ1-1; D is undetermined. Germline V gives CDR1 WNHNN, CDR2 SYGVQD (reference sequence). The CDR3 length is 12 residues. V was shortened by 3 bases and J by 7 bases, with 9 bases between the two germline ends. The CDR3 nucleotides are TGCGCCAGCAGTGAAGGGTTCCATGAAGCTTTCTTT. It yields the protein CASSEGFHEAFF.

By frequency in the sample, this clone is medium-sized. This sequence joins TRBV13 and TRBJ2-5; D is unresolved. V lost 6 bases and J 3 bases, leaving 11 bases between the germline ends. Germline V gene lookup returns CDR1 PRHDT and CDR2 FYEKMQ (reference sequence). The CDR3 sequence is 13 residues long. The CDR3 reads CASRPRNEETQYF. CDR3 DNA: TGTGCCAGCAGACCCCGAAACGAAGAGACCCAGTACTTC. The full variable domain, its missing parts supplied by reference TRBV13 and TRBJ2-5, is AAGVIQSPRHLIKEKRETATLKCYPIPRHDTVYWYQQGPGQDPQFLISFYEKMQSDKGSIPDRFSAQQFSDYHSELNMSSLELGDSALYFCASRPRNEETQYFGPGTRLLVL.